This T cell receptor (beta chain) was sequenced during a study of T cell changes during pregnancy in multiple sclerosis. The CDR3 loop spans 15 amino acids. V lost 2 bases and J 3 bases, leaving 13 bases between the germline ends. Germline lookup yields CDR1 MDHEN and CDR2 SYDVKM. Assay used: immunoSEQ multiplex PCR; TCRdb lists only in-frame clones, some missing. Here the sample spans under 40,000 clones, about nine tenths being singletons. The sequence was obtained from a female donor in good health, enrolled as a control in a pregnancy study. The V gene is TRBV28, the J gene TRBJ1-2; the D gene is possibly TRBD1 (6 bases). The input for sequencing was CD4+ T cells from peripheral blood mononuclear cells, taken in the third trimester of pregnancy. In DNA, the CDR3 is TGTGCCAGCAGTTTAGAGGTTTCAGGGGACTATGGCTACACCTTC. This sequence encodes CASSLEVSGDYGYTF.